Listed below are T cell receptor beta chains from one sample, sequenced in a study of PD-L1 blockade in urothelial cancer. Sequencing was performed with immunoSEQ multiplex PCR; in TCRdb, only in-frame clones are kept and a portion is missing. The sample lists about 91,000 clones, 75% to 90% seen once, with around 7.7% in the top ten. The input for sequencing was PBMCs, taken around atezolizumab (anti-PD-L1) treatment. The origin of the receptors is a man in his 70s with urothelial cancer. The CDR3 runs from the conserved cysteine through the conserved F or W. Fields, in order: J gene, clone size, D gene, V gene, CDR3 protein, CDR3 DNA. The D gene is left open where the match is weak. The listing skips clone size in some rows; elsewhere it reads once, few, many or a size class.

TRBJ2-7,NA,TRBD1,TRBV5-1,CASSLEGPGGEQYF,TGCGCCAGCAGCTTGGAAGGGCCAGGGGGTGAGCAGTACTTC
TRBJ1-4,NA,NA,TRBV19,CASTPAGFRIEKLFF,TGTGCCAGTACCCCGGCGGGCTTTCGAATAGAAAAACTGTTTTTT
TRBJ1-1,few,TRBD1,TRBV28,CASQGVEAFF,TGTGCCAGCCAGGGGGTTGAAGCTTTCTTT
TRBJ1-1,NA,NA,TRBV27,CASSKTGYTEAFF,TGTGCCAGCAGTAAAACAGGGTACACTGAAGCTTTCTTT
TRBJ2-1,NA,NA,TRBV9,CASSVRALSSYNEQFF,TGTGCCAGCAGCGTTCGAGCGTTGAGCTCCTACAATGAGCAGTTCTTC
TRBJ2-3,NA,TRBD1,TRBV19,CASSFRQGRTDTQYF,TGTGCCAGTAGTTTTCGACAGGGGAGAACAGATACGCAGTATTTT
TRBJ2-4,NA,NA,TRBV11-2,CASSQAQGSKNIQYF,TGTGCCAGCAGCCAGGCCCAGGGGTCCAAAAACATTCAGTACTTC
TRBJ2-1,NA,NA,TRBV29-1,CSVGAGESNEQFF,TGCAGCGTTGGGGCAGGGGAAAGCAATGAGCAGTTCTTC
TRBJ2-1,NA,TRBD2,TRBV14,CASSYLAGGDNEQFF,TGTGCCAGCAGCTACCTAGCGGGAGGCGACAATGAGCAGTTCTTC
TRBJ2-7,NA,NA,TRBV6-1,CASTSGLTTYEQYF,TGTGCCAGCACCTCGGGACTGACTACCTACGAGCAGTACTTC
TRBJ2-7,NA,TRBD1,TRBV28,CASSRGTGDEQYF,TGTGCCAGCAGTCGCGGGACAGGGGACGAGCAGTACTTC
TRBJ2-3,NA,NA,TRBV4-1,CASSQEGAVATQYF,TGCGCCAGCAGCCAAGAGGGTGCGGTAGCGACGCAGTATTTT
TRBJ2-1,few,TRBD2,TRBV5-1,CASSLGGGYNEQFF,TGCGCCAGCAGCTTGGGGGGGGGCTACAATGAGCAGTTCTTC
TRBJ1-1,NA,NA,TRBV6-1,CASRRRQENTEAFF,TGTGCCAGCAGGAGAAGACAGGAGAACACTGAAGCTTTCTTT
TRBJ2-5,NA,NA,TRBV29-1,CSCTGGGEETQYF,TGCAGCTGCACAGGGGGAGGGGAAGAGACCCAGTACTTC
TRBJ2-5,NA,NA,TRBV11-3,CASSSRGSSGETQYF,TGTGCCAGCAGCTCCCGGGGGTCGTCCGGGGAGACCCAGTACTTC
TRBJ2-7,NA,NA,TRBV10-3,CAIRRDEQYF,TGTGCCATCAGGCGGGACGAGCAGTACTTC
TRBJ2-4,NA,NA,TRBV6-5,CASSSAGSIAKNIQYF,TGTGCCAGCAGTTCTGCCGGGTCGATAGCCAAAAACATTCAGTACTTC
TRBJ1-5,NA,NA,TRBV28,CASSFHGEGNQPQHF,TGTGCCAGCAGTTTTCATGGTGAGGGCAATCAGCCCCAGCATTTT
TRBJ1-1,many,TRBD1,TRBV9,CASSPDRVGTEAFF,TGTGCCAGCAGCCCCGACAGGGTGGGCACTGAAGCTTTCTTT
TRBJ2-1,NA,TRBD2,TRBV10-3,CAISPPPGLAESSYNEQFF,TGTGCCATCAGTCCCCCCCCGGGACTAGCGGAGAGCTCCTACAATGAGCAGTTCTTC
TRBJ2-7,NA,TRBD2,TRBV5-1,CASSGLAGGHYEQYF,TGCGCCAGCAGCGGACTAGCGGGAGGGCACTACGAGCAGTACTTC
TRBJ2-7,NA,TRBD2,TRBV5-6,CASSPRLAGGPGAGEQYF,TGTGCCAGCAGCCCCAGACTAGCGGGAGGGCCCGGGGCGGGCGAGCAGTACTTC
TRBJ1-2,NA,NA,TRBV25-1,CASSDGGRGPYYGYTF,TGTGCCAGCAGTGACGGGGGGAGGGGACCCTACTATGGCTACACCTTC
TRBJ2-3,NA,TRBD1,TRBV7-3,CASSSTGVGTDTQYF,TGTGCCAGCAGCTCAACAGGGGTCGGCACAGATACGCAGTATTTT
TRBJ2-2,NA,TRBD2,TRBV19,CATRSGGANTGELFF,TGTGCCACCCGTAGCGGGGGGGCGAACACCGGGGAGCTGTTTTTT
TRBJ1-5,NA,NA,TRBV2,CASGRLSGGQPQHF,TGTGCCAGCGGGCGATTATCCGGGGGGCAGCCCCAGCATTTT
TRBJ2-5,NA,TRBD1,TRBV6-1,CASSEFGTEQETQYF,TGTGCCAGCAGTGAGTTTGGGACAGAACAAGAGACCCAGTACTTC
TRBJ2-7,NA,NA,TRBV7-9,CASSFDSYEQYF,TGTGCCAGCAGCTTTGACTCGTACGAGCAGTACTTC
TRBJ2-7,NA,TRBD1,TRBV6-6,CASSPPGQGSYEQYF,TGTGCCAGCAGCCCCCCGGGACAGGGGTCCTACGAGCAGTACTTC
TRBJ1-3,NA,TRBD1,TRBV19,CASSTGTGLQGNTIYF,TGTGCCAGTAGTACCGGGACAGGGCTGCAAGGAAACACCATATATTTT
TRBJ1-1,NA,NA,TRBV25-1,CASSIVAGGRNTEAFF,TGTGCCAGCAGTATCGTGGCAGGCGGGCGGAACACTGAAGCTTTCTTT
TRBJ2-1,NA,NA,TRBV5-1,CASSKGLNEQFF,TGCGCCAGCAGCAAGGGGCTCAATGAGCAGTTCTTC
TRBJ2-2,NA,NA,TRBV19,CASTTGTRTGELFF,TGTGCCAGTACCACAGGGACAAGAACCGGGGAGCTGTTTTTT
TRBJ2-4,NA,TRBD2,TRBV5-1,CASSGDRREDIQYF,TGCGCCAGCAGCGGCGACAGGCGGGAGGACATTCAGTACTTC
TRBJ1-1,NA,NA,TRBV5-1,CASSLNRRRNTEAFF,TGCGCCAGCAGCTTAAACAGGCGGAGGAACACTGAAGCTTTCTTT
TRBJ1-2,NA,TRBD1,TRBV5-4,CASSTWTGAGYGYTF,TGTGCCAGCAGCACCTGGACAGGGGCGGGCTATGGCTACACCTTC
TRBJ2-5,NA,NA,TRBV7-2,CASSRGSTETQYF,TGTGCCAGCAGCCGAGGTAGCACAGAGACCCAGTACTTC
TRBJ2-7,NA,NA,TRBV19,CASSTDSTSYEQYF,TGTGCCAGTAGTACGGACTCGACCTCCTACGAGCAGTACTTC
TRBJ2-2,NA,TRBD1,TRBV10-3,CAISVSDREETGELFF,TGTGCCATCAGTGTTTCGGACAGGGAAGAGACCGGGGAGCTGTTTTTT